This T cell receptor beta chain was obtained from a study of T cells in localized non-small cell lung cancer. There are a few counts of this clone. Its antigen remains unknown. Data came from immunoSEQ multiplex PCR; TCRdb stores just in-frame clones and leaves some out. The sample shows about 78,000 clones, 84% of them seen only once. J gave up 1 base and V 5 bases, and 13 bases lay outside the gene matches. The CDR3 loop spans 17 amino acids. Germline lookup yields CDR1 LNHDA and CDR2 SQIVND (reference sequence). Findings and caveats of the study: T cell clonality was highest in uninvolved adjacent lung, above tumor. Appearing in adjacent lung were a median roughly 57 of the top 100 tumor clones. Increased T cell density in blood showed an association with longer overall survival.

Sequenced material: peripheral blood, taken before any cancer treatment. The receptor was derived from a man aged 35-69 years with stage I lung adenocarcinoma. The V and J genes are TRBV19 and TRBJ1-1; 7 nucleotides line up with TRBD1. CDR3 coding DNA: TGTGCCAGTAGTGCTCGGACAGGAGGCCGAAAGAACACTGAAGCTTTCTTT. Its protein is CASSARTGGRKNTEAFF.